This T cell receptor (beta chain) was documented in a study of PD-1 blockade in classical Hodgkin lymphoma. Specified time point: cycle 4 day 1 (C4D1), after 5 to 7 weeks of nivolumab. Autologous stem cell transplantation was followed by relapse in every patient, and brentuximab vedotin exposure varied. Patients reached a best response of complete response, partial response or progressive disease. This clone was observed a single time. Libraries were prepared by immunoSEQ multiplex PCR; TCRdb keeps only in-frame clonotypes and omits some of them. The repertoire holds over 60,000 clones, with just over 90% as singletons. CDR3 length: 15 amino acids. V lost 4 bases, J lost 0 bases, and 10 bases lay in between. Germline lookup yields CDR1 SNHLY and CDR2 FYNNEI.

The input for sequencing was peripheral blood mononuclear cells (PBMCs), taken before the fourth cycle of nivolumab. This sequence was found in a human donor with classical Hodgkin lymphoma. This rearrangement joins TRBV2 to TRBJ2-4, with D unresolved. This chain's CDR3 is CASSGASQAKNIQYF. DNA of the CDR3: TGTGCCAGCAGTGGGGCTAGTCAAGCCAAAAACATTCAGTACTTC.